Below, 24 T cell receptor beta chains from the same sample are listed, as sequenced in a study of T-cell memory formation after mild COVID-19. Each CDR3 protein gets one entry after TCRdb re-called the 5' RACE reads with MiXCR. The profile covers about 150,000 distinct CDR3 sequences, with under 15% appearing a single time and approximately 3.4% taken by the ten largest. Sequenced material: PBMCs or a T cell subset sorted from them (not recorded which). The receptor source for this set is a man in his late teens or twenties who had mild COVID-19 (a few samples of this study predate the infection). Cell type and time point are not known.

Only a few counts were recorded for this clonotype. The chain has TRBV12-3 or TRBV12-4 and TRBJ2-2; 7 positions match TRBD2. The length of the CDR3 is 16 residues. V shed 5 bases, J shed 1 base, and the junction held 7 bases outside the gene matches. The CDR3 DNA reads as TGTGCCAGCAGTCCCCGCCAGCGGGGGAACACCGGGGAGCTGTTTTTT. As protein: CASSPRQRGNTGELFF.

The chain links TRBV7-2 to TRBJ2-5, with D tentatively TRBD2 (6 bases). Trimming took off 5 bases at V and 4 bases at J, with 29 bases between the two ends. The CDR3 runs 19 residues. Germline CDR1 is SGHTA and CDR2 is FQGNSA. The CDR3 nucleotides read TGTGCCAGCAGCCCAGATCGATGGGGGACTTTCCGGAGCGGAGAGACCCAGTACTTC. Its protein is CASSPDRWGTFRSGETQYF. The entire variable domain, with the rest obtained from reference TRBV7-2 and TRBJ2-5, is as follows: GAGVSQSPSNKVTEKGKDVELRCDPISGHTALYWYRQSLGQGLEFLIYFQGNSAPDKSGLPSDRFSAERTGGSVSTLTIQRTQQEDSAVYLCASSPDRWGTFRSGETQYFGPGTRLLVL.

The chain uses TRBV6-5 and TRBJ2-3; D is undetermined. The CDR3 sequence is 16 residues long. Per germline, CDR1 MNHEY and CDR2 SVGAGI. Trimming pared 2 bases from V and 5 bases from J, leaving 17 bases between. The CDR3 region is CASSYTQAGSKDTQYF. Here the CDR3 DNA reads TGTGCCAGCAGTTACACCCAAGCCGGGTCTAAAGATACGCAGTATTTT.

The genes are TRBV5-4 and TRBJ1-1; 8 nucleotides match TRBD1. The germline V gene has CDR1 SGHNT and CDR2 YYREEE (reference sequence). The CDR3 extends over 17 amino acids. The ends lost 3 bases at V and 4 bases at J; junction bases unmatched: 14. The CDR3 spells CASSSPTRQGAITEAFF. DNA of the CDR3: TGTGCCAGCAGCTCGCCGACTCGTCAGGGGGCAATCACTGAAGCTTTCTTT. The full variable domain, completed using reference TRBV5-4 and TRBJ1-1, is ETGVTQSPTHLIKTRGQQVTLRCSSQSGHNTVSWYQQALGQGPQFIFQYYREEENGRGNFPPRFSGLQFPNYSSELNVNALELDDSALYLCASSSPTRQGAITEAFFGQGTRLTVV.

In this sample, this clonotype turned up a few times. The V and J genes are TRBV12-3 or TRBV12-4 and TRBJ2-3; D not certain. V dropped 5 bases and J dropped 5 bases, with 20 bases sitting between them. The CDR3 extends over 16 amino acids. CDR3 DNA: TGTGCCAGCAGTCTTCTCGGGCCGAGAAAAAGAGATACGCAGTATTTT. It yields the protein CASSLLGPRKRDTQYF.

This chain connects TRBV7-2 to TRBJ2-3, with 7 bases fitting TRBD2. Per germline, CDR1 SGHTA and CDR2 FQGNSA. CDR3 length equals 17 residues. V was clipped by 5 bases and J by 8 bases; unmatched bases: 19. The CDR3 nucleotides read TGTGCCAGCAGCGATCTCAGCGGGGCCACCGTCTCGGGTACGCAGTATTTT. Translated: CASSDLSGATVSGTQYF.

The chain joins TRBV7-9 to TRBJ2-3; TRBD1 agrees at 7 bases. The trim removed 2 bases at V and 4 bases at J, leaving 6 bases unmatched. Per the germline V gene, CDR1 is SEHNR and CDR2 is FQNEAQ (reference sequence). The CDR3 consists of 15 residues. The DNA for the CDR3 is TGTGCCAGCAGCTTATTGAGGGGGCTAGCAGATACGCAGTATTTT. This gives the protein CASSLLRGLADTQYF.

A few counts support this clonotype. The chain combines TRBV7-9 with TRBJ2-7; possible D gene TRBD2, 6 bases. With 4 bases removed from V and 11 bases from J, the gap between germline ends came to 18 bases. Germline assignment: CDR1 SEHNR and CDR2 FQNEAQ (reference sequence). The CDR3 sequence is 13 residues long. CDR3 in DNA: TGTGCCAGCAGCTACGTGGGGGGACCGAGGGAGTACGTC. As protein: CASSYVGGPREYV.

The J gene is TRBJ2-5, the V gene TRBV5-6; D gene ambiguous. The germline gives CDR1 SGHDT, CDR2 YYEEEE. V lost 6 bases and J lost 2, with 23 bases in between. The CDR3 loop spans 17 amino acids. Here the CDR3 reads CASKSKGLIRIQETQYF. Written as DNA, the CDR3 is TGTGCCAGCAAATCTAAAGGGCTGATCAGAATTCAAGAGACCCAGTACTTC.

This clonotype has at least ten counts. J is TRBJ2-7 and V is TRBV12-3 or TRBV12-4, with 11 bases aligning to TRBD1. CDR3 length equals 15 residues. Trimming removed 6 bases from V and 0 bases from J; junction bases left unmatched: 4. CDR3 in DNA: TGTGCCAGCAGGAGAGGGACAGGGGGCTCCTACGAGCAGTACTTC. Residues: CASRRGTGGSYEQYF.

The V gene is TRBV5-1, the J gene TRBJ1-1, with D perhaps TRBD1 (5 bases). The CDR3 extends over 13 amino acids. Trimming stripped 2 bases from V and 6 bases from J, with 11 bases between. Germline values: CDR1 SGHRS, CDR2 YFSETQ. The CDR3, as DNA: TGCGCCAGCAGCTTTAGACAGACAGCTGAAGCTTTCTTT. Translating gives CASSFRQTAEAFF.

The genes are TRBV5-6 and TRBJ2-7, with TRBD1 identical over 7 bases. The CDR3 is 14 residues long. Germline V CDR1 and CDR2: SGHDT, YYEEEE. After removal of 4 bases from V and 6 bases from J, the junction contained 10 bases not matched to a gene. This chain's CDR3 is CASSDTDRAGEQYF. In DNA form, the CDR3 reads TGTGCCAGCAGCGACACAGACAGGGCAGGCGAGCAGTACTTC.

This sequence joins TRBV6-1 and TRBJ1-6, with 7 positions matching TRBD1. V dropped 5 bases and J dropped 7; count of bases not matched to a gene: 5. Looked up from germline, CDR1 is MNHNS and CDR2 is SASEGT. This CDR3 contains 14 residues. CDR3 in DNA: TGTGCCAGCAGTTGGGACAGACGGAATTCACCCCTCCACTTT. Protein product: CASSWDRRNSPLHF.

The rearrangement uses TRBV7-9 and TRBJ1-2, with D uncertain. This CDR3 is built from 13 residues. Trimming left V 5 bases short and J 2 bases short, with 9 bases between. In germline, CDR1 is SEHNR, CDR2 FQNEAQ (reference sequence). CDR3 in amino acids: CASSPERNYGYTF. The CDR3 bases are TGTGCCAGCAGCCCCGAGAGAAACTATGGCTACACCTTC.

Points on this clonotype: One base away lies a much larger clone, so this may be a sequencing read error. The chain uses TRBV5-1 and TRBJ1-1, with D unresolved. This CDR3 contains 13 residues. Per germline, CDR1 SGHRS and CDR2 YFSETQ. The CDR3 sequence is CASSLLAYTESFF. The CDR3 bases are TGCGCCAGCAGCTTGCTGGCCTACACTGAATCTTTCTTT.

The chain combines TRBV29-1 with TRBJ1-2; tentatively, D is TRBD1 (5 bases). Per the germline V gene, CDR1 is SQVTM and CDR2 is ANQGSEA. Trimming pared 3 bases from V and 0 bases from J, leaving 8 bases between. The CDR3 extends over 13 amino acids. CDR3: CSVEGGTNYGYTF. The CDR3 DNA is TGCAGCGTTGAGGGGGGAACTAACTATGGCTACACCTTC. Supplemented by reference TRBV29-1 and TRBJ1-2, the full variable domain reads SAVISQKPSRDICQRGTSLTIQCQVDSQVTMMFWYRQQPGQSLTLIATANQGSEATYESGFVIDKFPISRPNLTFSTLTVSNMSPEDSSIYLCSVEGGTNYGYTFGSGTRLTVV.

This clonotype was counted at least ten times. This chain uses TRBV10-3 with TRBJ2-3; D is perhaps TRBD2 (6 bases). The CDR3 consists of 14 residues. The V gene's germline CDR1 is ENHRY and CDR2 SYGVKD. The ends were cut back, 2 bases at V and 0 bases at J, with 6 bases in the middle. The CDR3 sequence: CAISERESTDTQYF. The CDR3 DNA follows: TGTGCCATCAGTGAGCGGGAGAGCACAGATACGCAGTATTTT.

This clonotype has at least ten counts. The rearrangement joins TRBV4-1 to TRBJ2-3, with a tentative D call TRBD2 (5 bases). The CDR3 extends over 16 amino acids. The germline CDR1 and CDR2 sequences are MGHRA and YSYEKL. V was pared by 0 bases and J by 0 bases, with 10 bases between. In DNA form, the CDR3 reads TGCGCCAGCAGCCAAGAGACTACCCCTAGCACAGATACGCAGTATTTT. As protein: CASSQETTPSTDTQYF.

The CDR3 is CSVPRRGGTYEQYF. CDR3 nucleotides: TGCAGTGTCCCCCGGCGGGGGGGTACCTACGAGCAGTACTTC. V usage is TRBV20-1 and J usage is TRBJ2-7; TRBD2 aligns across 9 bases. Germline values: CDR1 DFQATT, CDR2 SNEGSKA (reference sequence). The trim removed 7 bases at V and 2 bases at J, leaving 9 bases unmatched. The CDR3 totals 14 residues.

The table lists this clonotype with a few counts. The chain joins TRBV5-6 to TRBJ2-5; D ambiguous. CDR1 and CDR2 from the germline V gene are SGHDT and YYEEEE. Trimming removed 0 bases from V and 4 bases from J, with 19 bases in between. CDR3 size: 17 residues. The CDR3 region is CASSLGYPLGSRETQYF. The CDR3 coding sequence is TGTGCCAGCAGCTTGGGGTACCCCTTGGGTTCTCGAGAGACCCAGTACTTC. The full variable domain, completed using reference TRBV5-6 and TRBJ2-5, is DAGVTQSPTHLIKTRGQQVTLRCSPKSGHDTVSWYQQALGQGPQFIFQYYEEEERQRGNFPDRFSGHQFPNYSSELNVNALLLGDSALYLCASSLGYPLGSRETQYFGPGTRLLVL.

The rearrangement joins TRBV20-1 to TRBJ2-3, with 7 bases lining up with TRBD2. The CDR3 length is 14 residues. V lost 2 bases and J lost 5; bases outside the gene matches: 7. Looked up from germline, CDR1 is DFQATT and CDR2 is SNEGSKA (reference sequence). This CDR3 is CSARYAGVGDTQYF. In DNA, the CDR3 is TGCAGTGCTAGATATGCGGGGGTGGGAGATACGCAGTATTTT.

The chain joins TRBV7-6 to TRBJ2-2; D remains ambiguous. Germline lookup yields CDR1 SGHVS and CDR2 FNYEAQ. V gave up 4 bases and J gave up 5 bases, with 8 bases separating them. The CDR3 contains 13 residues. This chain's CDR3 is CASSYRQTGELFF. The CDR3 DNA reads as TGTGCCAGCAGCTACCGACAAACCGGGGAGCTGTTTTTT.

Only a few counts were recorded for this clonotype. This sequence joins TRBV5-1 and TRBJ1-1; no firm D call. CDR3 length: 12 amino acids. V lost 7 bases, J lost 0 bases, and 7 bases lay in between. Germline loops: CDR1 SGHRS, CDR2 YFSETQ. DNA of the CDR3: TGCGCCAGCCGGGATATGAACACTGAAGCTTTCTTT. It specifies CASRDMNTEAFF.

This clonotype was counted between two and nine times. The rearrangement uses TRBV5-1 and TRBJ1-1; the match to TRBD1 covers 8 bases. The length of the CDR3 is 15 residues. Germline CDR1 is SGHRS and CDR2 is YFSETQ. V was clipped by 5 bases and J by 2 bases; unmatched bases: 8. CDR3 sequence (DNA): TGCGCCAGCAGACCCGGACAGGGAAGTAACACTGAAGCTTTCTTT. Translation: CASRPGQGSNTEAFF.